This entry lists 3 T cell receptor beta chains sequenced from one sample in a study of blood T cell repertoires in COVID-19. Sequenced by immunoSEQ multiplex PCR; TCRdb stores in-frame clones only, minus some. The sample includes 60,000 or so clones, about 90% of them seen just once. Input material: peripheral blood. Receptors were obtained from a human donor with acute or convalescent COVID-19. The donor label of this sample is uncertain.

The chain couples TRBV28 to TRBJ1-2; 9 nucleotides agree with TRBD1. The trim removed 6 bases at V and 4 bases at J, leaving 6 bases unmatched. Germline CDR1 reads MDHEN; CDR2 reads SYDVKM. The CDR3 has 14 residues. The CDR3 coding sequence is TGTGCCAGCAGCATAGACAGGGGGACCTATGGCTACACCTTC. Translating gives CASSIDRGTYGYTF.

This sequence joins TRBV7-3 and TRBJ2-1; 10 bases are a match to TRBD1. This CDR3 is built from 16 residues. Germline-derived CDR1 and CDR2 are SGHTA and FQGTGA. V was pared by 5 bases and J by 6 bases, with 10 bases of the junction left unmatched. Here the CDR3 reads CASSAGAGTGVNEQFF. The CDR3 DNA is TGTGCCAGCAGCGCAGGGGCCGGGACAGGGGTCAATGAGCAGTTCTTC.

As for this clone: The sample has other DNA sequences that encode this CDR3 too. The chain has TRBV19 and TRBJ2-6; 7 nucleotides match TRBD1. Germline CDR1 reads LNHDA; CDR2 reads SQIVND (reference sequence). The J segment lost 3 bases and the V segment lost 1 base, leaving 6 bases of the junction unmatched. This CDR3 is 17 amino acids long. The CDR3 sequence is CASSIGQGVSGANVLTF. The CDR3 DNA reads as TGTGCCAGTAGTATAGGACAGGGTGTGAGTGGGGCCAACGTCCTGACTTTC.